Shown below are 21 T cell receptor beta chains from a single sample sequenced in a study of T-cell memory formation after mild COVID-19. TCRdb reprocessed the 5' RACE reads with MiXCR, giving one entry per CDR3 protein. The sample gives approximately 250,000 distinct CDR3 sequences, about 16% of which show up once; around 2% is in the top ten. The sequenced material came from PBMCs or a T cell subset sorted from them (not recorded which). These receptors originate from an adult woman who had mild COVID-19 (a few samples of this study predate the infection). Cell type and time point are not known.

The DNA of the CDR3 is TGCGCCAGCAGCCCTCAACAGGGTTCGGAGACCCAGTACTTC. This gives the protein CASSPQQGSETQYF. V gene TRBV5-1 combines with J gene TRBJ2-5, with TRBD1 as a possible D gene (6 bases). The germline V and J ends were trimmed by 4 bases and 5 bases, with 15 bases remaining between them. Germline V gene sequence: CDR1 SGHRS, CDR2 YFSETQ. This CDR3 has 14 residues.

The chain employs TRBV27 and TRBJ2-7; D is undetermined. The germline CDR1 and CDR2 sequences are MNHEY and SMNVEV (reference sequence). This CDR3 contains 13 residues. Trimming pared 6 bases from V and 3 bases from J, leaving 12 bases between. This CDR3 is CASRPLGNYEQYF. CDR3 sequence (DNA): TGTGCCAGCAGGCCTCTAGGGAACTACGAGCAGTACTTC.

The CDR3 reads CASTLSGTGGDGTEAFF. As DNA, the CDR3 is TGTGCCAGCACCCTCTCCGGGACAGGGGGCGATGGGACTGAAGCTTTCTTT. V gene TRBV12-3 or TRBV12-4 combines with J gene TRBJ1-1, with 12 bases aligning to TRBD1. After removal of 7 bases from V and 5 bases from J, the junction contained 14 bases not matched to a gene. CDR3 length: 17 amino acids.

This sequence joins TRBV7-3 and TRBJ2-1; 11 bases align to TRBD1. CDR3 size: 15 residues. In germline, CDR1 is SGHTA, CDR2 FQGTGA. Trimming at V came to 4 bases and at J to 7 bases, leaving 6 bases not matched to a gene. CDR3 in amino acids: CASSSPGTGGNEQFF. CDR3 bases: TGTGCCAGCAGCTCTCCCGGGACAGGGGGAAATGAGCAGTTCTTC.

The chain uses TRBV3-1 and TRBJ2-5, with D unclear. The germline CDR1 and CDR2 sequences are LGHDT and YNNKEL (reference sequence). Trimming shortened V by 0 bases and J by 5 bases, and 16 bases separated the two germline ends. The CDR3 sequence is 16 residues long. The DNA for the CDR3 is TGTGCCAGCAGCCAAGATTGGGCTAGGGCCTCTGAGACCCAGTACTTC. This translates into CASSQDWARASETQYF.

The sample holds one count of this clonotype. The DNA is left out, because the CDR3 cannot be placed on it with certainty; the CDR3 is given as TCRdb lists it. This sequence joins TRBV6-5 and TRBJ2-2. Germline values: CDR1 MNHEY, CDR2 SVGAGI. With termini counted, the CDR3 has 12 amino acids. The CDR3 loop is CAAISETGSCFF.

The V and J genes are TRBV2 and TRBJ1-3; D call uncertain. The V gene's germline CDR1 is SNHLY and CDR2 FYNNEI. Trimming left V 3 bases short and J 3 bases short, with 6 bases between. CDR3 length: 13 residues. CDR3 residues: CASSEGGGNTIYF. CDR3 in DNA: TGTGCCAGCAGTGAGGGTGGTGGAAACACCATATATTTT.

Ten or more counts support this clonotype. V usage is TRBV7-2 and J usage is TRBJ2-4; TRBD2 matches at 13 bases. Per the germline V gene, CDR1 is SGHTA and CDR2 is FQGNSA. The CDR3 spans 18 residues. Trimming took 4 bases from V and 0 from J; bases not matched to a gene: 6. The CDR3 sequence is CASSWGLAGPLAKNIQYF. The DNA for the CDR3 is TGTGCCAGCAGCTGGGGACTAGCGGGGCCTCTAGCCAAAAACATTCAGTACTTC.

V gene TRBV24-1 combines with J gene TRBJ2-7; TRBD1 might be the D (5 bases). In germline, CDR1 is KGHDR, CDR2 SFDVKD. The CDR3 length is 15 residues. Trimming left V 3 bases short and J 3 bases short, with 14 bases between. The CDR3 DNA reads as TGTGCCACCAGTGATAATCGTCAGGGTGGCTACGAGCAGTACTTC. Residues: CATSDNRQGGYEQYF.

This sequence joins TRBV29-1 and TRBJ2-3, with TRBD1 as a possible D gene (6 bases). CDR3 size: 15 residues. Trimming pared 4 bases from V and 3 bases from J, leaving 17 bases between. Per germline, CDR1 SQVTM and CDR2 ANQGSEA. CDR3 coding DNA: TGCAGCGTTGCCGGGACACCAGGGCGTACAGATACGCAGTATTTT. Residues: CSVAGTPGRTDTQYF.

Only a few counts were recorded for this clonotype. The CDR3 bases are TGTGCCAGCACTCTGAGGAACACCGGGGAGCTGTTTTTT. The encoded protein is CASTLRNTGELFF. The chain combines TRBV3-1 with TRBJ2-2, with no clear D. The CDR3 loop spans 13 amino acids. Germline CDR1 reads LGHDT; CDR2 reads YNNKEL (reference sequence). The V gene lost 7 bases and the J gene lost 1 base, with 7 bases spanning the gap.

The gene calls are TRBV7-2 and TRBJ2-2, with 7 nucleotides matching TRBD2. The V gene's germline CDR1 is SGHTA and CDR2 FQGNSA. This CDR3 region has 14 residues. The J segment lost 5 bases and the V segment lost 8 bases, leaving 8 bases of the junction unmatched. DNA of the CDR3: TGTGCCAGCCCCCGGGGTAGCGGGACCGGGGAGCTGTTTTTT. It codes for CASPRGSGTGELFF.

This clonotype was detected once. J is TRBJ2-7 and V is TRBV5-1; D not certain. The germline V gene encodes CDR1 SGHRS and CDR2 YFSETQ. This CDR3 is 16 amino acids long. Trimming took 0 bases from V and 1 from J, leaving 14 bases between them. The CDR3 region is CASSLAGVLRSYEQYF. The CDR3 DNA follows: TGCGCCAGCAGCTTGGCCGGCGTCCTGAGGTCCTACGAGCAGTACTTC.

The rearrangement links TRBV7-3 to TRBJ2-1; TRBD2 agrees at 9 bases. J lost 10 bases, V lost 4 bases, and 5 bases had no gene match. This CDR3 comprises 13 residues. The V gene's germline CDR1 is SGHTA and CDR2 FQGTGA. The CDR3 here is CASSSITSGEQFF. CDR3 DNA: TGTGCCAGCAGCTCGATTACTAGCGGGGAGCAGTTCTTC.

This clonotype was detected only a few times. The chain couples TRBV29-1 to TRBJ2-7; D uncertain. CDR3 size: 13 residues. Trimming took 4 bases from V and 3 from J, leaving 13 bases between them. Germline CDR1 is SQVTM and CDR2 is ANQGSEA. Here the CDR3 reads CSVVVGMSYEQYF. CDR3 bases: TGCAGCGTTGTCGTCGGTATGAGCTACGAGCAGTACTTC.

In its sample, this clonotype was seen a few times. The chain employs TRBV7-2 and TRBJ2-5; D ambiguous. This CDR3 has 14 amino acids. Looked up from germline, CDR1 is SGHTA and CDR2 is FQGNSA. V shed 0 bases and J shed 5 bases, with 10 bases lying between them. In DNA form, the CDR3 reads TGTGCCAGCAGCTTAGCGCGCGACTTGGAGACCCAGTACTTC. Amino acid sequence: CASSLARDLETQYF.

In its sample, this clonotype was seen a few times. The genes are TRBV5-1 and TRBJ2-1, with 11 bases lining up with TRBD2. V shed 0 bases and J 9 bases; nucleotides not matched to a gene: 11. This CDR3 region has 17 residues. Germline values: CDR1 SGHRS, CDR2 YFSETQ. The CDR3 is CASSLDRLAGGPSEQFF. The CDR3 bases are TGCGCCAGCAGCTTGGATCGGCTAGCGGGGGGCCCTAGTGAGCAGTTCTTC.

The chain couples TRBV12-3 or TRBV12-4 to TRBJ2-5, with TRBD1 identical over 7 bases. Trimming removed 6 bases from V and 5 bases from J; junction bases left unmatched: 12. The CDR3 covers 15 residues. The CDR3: CASSQTGTVKETQYF. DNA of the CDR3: TGTGCCAGCAGCCAAACCGGGACAGTTAAGGAGACCCAGTACTTC.

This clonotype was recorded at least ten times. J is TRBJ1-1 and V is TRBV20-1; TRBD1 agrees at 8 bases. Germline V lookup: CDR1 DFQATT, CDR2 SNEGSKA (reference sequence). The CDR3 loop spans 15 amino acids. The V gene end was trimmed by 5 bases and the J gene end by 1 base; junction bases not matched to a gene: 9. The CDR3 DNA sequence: TGCAGTGCTTGGCCACAGACAGGGGCGAACACTGAAGCTTTCTTT. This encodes CSAWPQTGANTEAFF.

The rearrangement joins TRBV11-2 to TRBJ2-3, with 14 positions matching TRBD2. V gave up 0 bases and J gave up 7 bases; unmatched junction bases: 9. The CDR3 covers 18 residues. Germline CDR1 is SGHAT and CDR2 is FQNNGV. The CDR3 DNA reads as TGTGCCAGCAGCTTAGAGGGAGGGACTAGCGGGGGAGGGAATACGCAGTATTTT. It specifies CASSLEGGTSGGGNTQYF.

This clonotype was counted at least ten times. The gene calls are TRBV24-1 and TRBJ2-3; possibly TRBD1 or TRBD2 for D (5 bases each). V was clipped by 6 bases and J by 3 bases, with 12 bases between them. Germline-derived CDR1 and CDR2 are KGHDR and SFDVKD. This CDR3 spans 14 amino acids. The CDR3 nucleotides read TGTGCCACCAGTAGGCAGGGACGGACAGATACGCAGTATTTT. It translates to CATSRQGRTDTQYF.